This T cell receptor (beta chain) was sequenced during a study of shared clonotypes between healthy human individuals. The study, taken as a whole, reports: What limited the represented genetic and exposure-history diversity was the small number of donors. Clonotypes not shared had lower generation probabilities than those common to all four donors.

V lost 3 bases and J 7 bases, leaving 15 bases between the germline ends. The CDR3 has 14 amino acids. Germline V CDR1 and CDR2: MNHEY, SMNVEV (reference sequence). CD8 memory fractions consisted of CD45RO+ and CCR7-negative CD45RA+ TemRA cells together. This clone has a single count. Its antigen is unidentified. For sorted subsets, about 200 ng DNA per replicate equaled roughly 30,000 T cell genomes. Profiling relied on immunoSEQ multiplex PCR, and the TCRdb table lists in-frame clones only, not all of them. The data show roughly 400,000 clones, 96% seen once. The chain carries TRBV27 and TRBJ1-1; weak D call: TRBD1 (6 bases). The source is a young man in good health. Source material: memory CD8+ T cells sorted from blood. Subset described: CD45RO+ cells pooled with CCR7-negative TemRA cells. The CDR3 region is CASSFRWTDSEAFF. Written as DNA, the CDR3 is TGTGCCAGCAGTTTTCGGTGGACAGACAGTGAAGCTTTCTTT.